A single sample is the source of the 9 T cell receptor beta chains below, sequenced in a study of regulatory T cells in long-lasting Graves disease. Regarding time point: persistent/refractory GD, antithyroid drugs over 5 years with positive TRAb. PBMCs were the source of the RNA used for TCR sequencing. CDR3-region Arm-PCR and iRepertoire HTBI primers produced the TCR beta libraries. TCRdb re-derived calls from the multiplex PCR reads in MiXCR, one entry per CDR3 protein. The data hold roughly 400,000 distinct CDR3 sequences, with about 20% observed a single time. The specimen comprised peripheral blood mononuclear cells (PBMCs), sampled when the disease was refractory, from a patient treated with antithyroid drugs. The origin of the receptors is a female donor with Graves disease.

In this sample, this clonotype turned up a few times. This chain joins TRBV7-2 and TRBJ2-3, with 7 bases aligning to TRBD1. Germline V gene sequence: CDR1 SGHTA, CDR2 FQGNSA. Trimming cost V 2 bases and J 5 bases; bases outside gene matches: 16. The CDR3 runs 18 residues. The CDR3 spells CASSLTLWGRGRRDTQYF. For the CDR3, the DNA is TGTGCCAGCAGCTTAACCCTTTGGGGTAGGGGGCGCAGAGATACGCAGTATTTT.

This rearrangement joins TRBV5-5 to TRBJ1-1; 7 bases are shared with TRBD1. The J segment lost 4 bases and the V segment lost 4 bases, leaving 13 bases of the junction unmatched. The length of the CDR3 is 16 residues. Germline CDR1 is SGHKS and CDR2 is YYEKEE (reference sequence). This CDR3 reads CASSPGEGAGGTEAFF. The CDR3 DNA reads as TGTGCCAGCAGCCCCGGGGAGGGGGCCGGCGGCACTGAAGCTTTCTTT.

This clonotype was observed many times. The gene calls are TRBV28 and TRBJ2-5, with 7 bases lining up with TRBD2. Germline loops: CDR1 MDHEN, CDR2 SYDVKM. Trimming at V came to 5 bases and at J to 2 bases, leaving 5 bases not matched to a gene. The CDR3 runs to 14 residues. The CDR3, as DNA: TGTGCCAGCAGTGGGCGGGAGAGGCAAGAGACCCAGTACTTC. It encodes CASSGRERQETQYF.

The table lists this clonotype with many counts. The rearrangement links TRBV10-1 to TRBJ2-7; D possibly corresponds to TRBD1 (6 bases). CDR1 and CDR2 from the germline V gene are WNHNN and SYGVQD (reference sequence). V lost 3 bases, J lost 2 bases, and 8 bases lay in between. The CDR3 has 13 amino acids. DNA for the CDR3: TGCGCCAGCAGTGAACAGGGAACCTACGAGCAGTACTTC. It is translated as CASSEQGTYEQYF.

This clonotype was seen many times. The V call is TRBV20-1, the J call TRBJ1-1; TRBD1 matches 12 bases. The CDR3 consists of 18 residues. J was trimmed by 5 bases and V by 3 bases; bases with no gene match: 16. The V gene's germline CDR1 is DFQATT and CDR2 SNEGSKA (reference sequence). CDR3 coding DNA: TGCAGTGCTAGTGATTACTCGGGGACAGGGGGCGCGGGGACTGAAGCTTTCTTT. It translates to CSASDYSGTGGAGTEAFF.

The J gene is TRBJ1-3, the V gene TRBV15; D is unclear. The CDR3 runs 16 residues. Germline CDR1 LNHNV, CDR2 YYDKDF (reference sequence). The germline V and J ends were trimmed by 5 bases and 3 bases, with 17 bases remaining between them. This chain's CDR3 is CATSGRGVGYGNTIYF. In DNA, the CDR3 is TGTGCCACCAGCGGCCGAGGAGTAGGCTATGGAAACACCATATATTTT.

This clonotype has more than one count but fewer than ten. This chain connects TRBV24-1 to TRBJ2-6, with 8 bases matching TRBD1. Germline V lookup: CDR1 KGHDR, CDR2 SFDVKD. V trimming: 4 bases; J trimming: 0 bases; junction bases outside the gene matches: 16. The CDR3 has 21 residues. CDR3 coding DNA: TGTGCCACCAGTGACCCTCGGACAGGGTTTCACTCCGGCTCTGGGGCCAACGTCCTGACTTTC. Its protein is CATSDPRTGFHSGSGANVLTF.

This chain links TRBV30 with TRBJ1-3; 12 nucleotides match TRBD1. This CDR3 has 14 residues. CDR1 and CDR2 (germline): GTSNPN, SVGIG (reference sequence). The trim removed 2 bases at V and 8 bases at J, leaving 4 bases unmatched. The chain's CDR3 is CAWSSGQGAYTIYF. In DNA, the CDR3 is TGTGCCTGGAGTTCGGGACAGGGGGCATACACCATATATTTT.

This clonotype was seen a few times. The V call is TRBV29-1, the J call TRBJ1-1; D remains ambiguous. Trimming left V 6 bases short and J 3 bases short, with 14 bases between. The CDR3 spans 13 residues. CDR1 and CDR2 (germline): SQVTM, ANQGSEA. The CDR3 loop reads CSVKTSLDTEAFF. CDR3 DNA sequence: TGCAGCGTGAAAACCAGCCTAGACACTGAAGCTTTCTTT.